A selection of T cell receptor beta chains follows, all from one sample in a study of blood T cell repertoires in COVID-19. Using immunoSEQ multiplex PCR, the repertoire was profiled, and TCRdb retains in-frame clones only, with some absent. The profile shows 360,000 or so clones, about 90% of them singletons. The sample taken for sequencing was PBMCs or T cells enriched from blood (not recorded which). The receptor set was obtained from a woman aged 25 to 39 who had recovered from COVID-19. Both conserved end residues are part of each CDR3. A D gene is named only where the DNA matches it firmly.

J,V,D,CDR3
TRBJ1-5,TRBV3-1/TRBV3-2,NA,CASSPQAYGQPQHF
TRBJ2-3,TRBV28,NA,CASRRVTPKGVYRTDTQYF
TRBJ2-4,TRBV4-2,NA,CASSPGTGGGNIQYF
TRBJ1-3,TRBV3-1/TRBV3-2,NA,CASSRNHGTGNTIYF
TRBJ1-1,TRBV27,NA,CASHRQVGNTEAFF
TRBJ2-7,TRBV28,TRBD1,CASSGGFLYEQYF
TRBJ2-1,TRBV9,TRBD1,CASSVRGTGGMDEQFF
TRBJ2-3,TRBV27,TRBD1,CASSLDRGRTDTQYF
TRBJ1-1,TRBV7-9,NA,CASSQDQGLNTEAFF
TRBJ2-7,TRBV18,TRBD1,CASSPTPGQGLYEQYF
TRBJ2-7,TRBV3-1/TRBV3-2,NA,CASSRQGSYEQYF
TRBJ1-2,TRBV27,NA,CASRPADRSYGYTF
TRBJ1-2,TRBV28,NA,CASSLSDYGYTF
TRBJ1-2,TRBV19,NA,CASSIEQNYGYTF
TRBJ1-6,TRBV7-8,NA,CASSLTEQYNSPLHF
TRBJ1-5,TRBV9,NA,CASSVSEHSNQPQHF
TRBJ2-1,TRBV18,NA,CASSIGTLNEQFF
TRBJ2-2,TRBV7-6,TRBD1,CASSLDPGTGSTGELFF
TRBJ2-2,TRBV4-1,TRBD1,CASSTPTGTGELFF
TRBJ2-3,TRBV25-1,TRBD2,CASSEIKASGASTDTQYF
TRBJ1-1,TRBV2,TRBD1,CASRTGGPPEAFF
TRBJ1-5,TRBV2,NA,CASSEAGHSNQPQHF
TRBJ1-1,TRBV27,TRBD1,CASSPYRGGTEAFF
TRBJ2-3,TRBV27,TRBD2,CAPLLGGRASDTQYF
TRBJ2-1,TRBV27,TRBD2,CASSPGLAGREQFF
TRBJ2-2,TRBV15,TRBD1,CATSRERTGSTGELFF
TRBJ2-5,TRBV5-5,TRBD2,CASSTMTSRQTQYF
TRBJ2-5,TRBV20-1,NA,CSASGQETQYF
TRBJ2-3,TRBV28,TRBD2,CASSSDPSGNTDTQYF
TRBJ2-1,TRBV6-6,NA,CASSSRPQVYNEQFF
TRBJ1-5,TRBV12-3/TRBV12-4,NA,CASSLLEGQPQHF
TRBJ2-7,TRBV7-9,TRBD1,CASSGTGTGVEQYF
TRBJ1-1,TRBV6-5,NA,CASSYNPGMNTEAFF
TRBJ1-4,TRBV5-3,NA,CARSWEGDGEKLFF
TRBJ1-2,TRBV5-1,NA,CASGWGDGYTF
TRBJ2-3,TRBV18,TRBD1,CASSPLRTGSTDTQYF
TRBJ2-2,TRBV9,TRBD1,CASSGWTGGNTGELFF
TRBJ2-7,TRBV28,NA,CASRVGSSYEQYF
TRBJ1-5,TRBV19,TRBD1,CASSYQGANQPQHF
TRBJ2-3,TRBV28,TRBD2,CASSNTPASGREQDTQYF
TRBJ1-3,TRBV30,NA,CAWATGGSSGNTIYF
TRBJ1-4,TRBV3-1/TRBV3-2,NA,CASSQGAGEKLFF
TRBJ1-5,TRBV21-1,NA,CASSKANYSNQPQHF
TRBJ2-5,TRBV7-2,TRBD1,CASSMGQGLETQYF
TRBJ2-7,TRBV6-5,NA,CASRDGGFYEQYF
TRBJ2-3,TRBV7-9,NA,CASSRDISTDTQYF
TRBJ2-1,TRBV13,TRBD1,CASSLVGTGYNEQFF
TRBJ1-1,TRBV11-2,NA,CASSDQSLRDTPNTEAFF
TRBJ1-4,TRBV10-2,NA,CASSETGSYEKLFF
TRBJ2-1,TRBV6-5,TRBD1,CASSYQGAEPYNEQFF
TRBJ1-6,TRBV2,NA,CASTGRGNTYNSPLHF
TRBJ1-2,TRBV19,TRBD1,CASRDRTMDGYTF
TRBJ1-5,TRBV19,NA,CASSMERQPQHF
TRBJ2-1,TRBV6-5,TRBD2,CASSYPGTSGRNEQFF